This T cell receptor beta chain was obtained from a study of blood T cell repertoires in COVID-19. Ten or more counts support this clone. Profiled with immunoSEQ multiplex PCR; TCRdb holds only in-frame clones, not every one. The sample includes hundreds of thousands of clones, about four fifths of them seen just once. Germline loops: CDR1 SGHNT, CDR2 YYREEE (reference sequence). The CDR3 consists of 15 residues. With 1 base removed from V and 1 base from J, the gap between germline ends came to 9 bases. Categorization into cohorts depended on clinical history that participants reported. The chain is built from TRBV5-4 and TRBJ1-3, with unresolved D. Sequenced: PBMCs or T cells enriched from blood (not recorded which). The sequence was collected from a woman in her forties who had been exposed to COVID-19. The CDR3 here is CASSLSGGSGNTIYF. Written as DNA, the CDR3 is TGTGCCAGCAGCTTGTCCGGAGGGTCTGGAAACACCATATATTTT.